Detailed here is one T cell receptor (beta chain). The data were obtained in a study of cytomegalovirus exposure and HLA in healthy donors. Study context: The roughly 110 validation repertoires used the same platform as the 550 to 800 first-cohort repertoires (as reported by a later analysis).

TCRdb keeps only in-frame clones here, not all; method: immunoSEQ multiplex PCR. This sample has 150,000 to 200,000 clones, with more than 70% found just once. The sequence derives from a young man in good health and CMV-seronegative. Source material: PBMCs.

CDR3 nucleotide sequence: TGCGCCAGCAGCCACCTTAGCGGGAGCAAATACAATGAGCAGTTCTTC. Protein product: CASSHLSGSKYNEQFF. This rearrangement joins TRBV4-3 to TRBJ2-1, with TRBD2 matching over 9 bases. Trimming took 3 bases from V and 4 from J; bases not matched to a gene: 7. The CDR3 length is 16 residues. Germline CDR1 and CDR2: LGHNA and YSLEER.